This T cell receptor (beta chain) was observed in a study of control samples from healthy donors and cancer patients. This clone was counted once. From germline, CDR1 is GTSNPN and CDR2 SVGIG (reference sequence). Trimming cost V 2 bases and J 0 bases, with 11 bases left between them. The CDR3 length is 15 residues. The repertoire was sequenced with immunoSEQ multiplex PCR; TCRdb's copy has only in-frame clones and lacks some. Of some 150,000 clones listed, roughly 95% are singletons. J is TRBJ1-5 and V is TRBV30, with D tentatively TRBD1 (6 bases). Sequenced input: blood. The origin of this receptor is a woman aged 60-75 years in good health. This CDR3 is CAWSWRGPSNQPQHF. Written as DNA, the CDR3 is TGTGCCTGGAGTTGGCGGGGGCCTAGCAATCAGCCCCAGCATTTT.